Listed here are 19 T cell receptor beta chains from one sample, sequenced in a study of blood T cell repertoires in COVID-19. Sequencing used immunoSEQ multiplex PCR; TCRdb keeps in-frame clones, though not all of them. The table has around 360,000 clones, 70% to 90% seen once. Sequenced input: peripheral blood. The receptors were sampled from a woman in her 30s with COVID-19, enrolled during active disease.

V usage is TRBV29-1 and J usage is TRBJ2-7, with a possible D match to TRBD2 (6 bases). The CDR3 length is 12 residues. CDR1 and CDR2 from the germline V gene are SQVTM and ANQGSEA. V was pared by 4 bases and J by 3 bases, with 10 bases between. DNA of the CDR3: TGCAGCGTTGTCGGGAGTATCTACGAGCAGTACTTC. Translating gives CSVVGSIYEQYF.

V and J are TRBV24-1 and TRBJ2-3; 8 positions match TRBD2. The J segment lost 5 bases and the V segment lost 4 bases, leaving 4 bases of the junction unmatched. The CDR3 has 14 amino acids. Per germline, CDR1 KGHDR and CDR2 SFDVKD. Written as DNA, the CDR3 is TGTGCCACCAGTGACGGGAGGGCCTTAGATACGCAGTATTTT. It translates to CATSDGRALDTQYF.

This sequence joins TRBV4-1 and TRBJ2-1, with 13 bases identical to TRBD2. Germline V gene data show CDR1 as MGHRA and CDR2 as YSYEKL. J gave up 7 bases and V 0 bases, and 9 bases lay outside the gene matches. This CDR3 has 18 amino acids. CDR3 region: CASSQEGTSGIGKNEQFF. The CDR3 DNA follows: TGCGCCAGCAGCCAAGAAGGGACTAGCGGGATTGGAAAGAATGAGCAGTTCTTC.

V is TRBV7-2 and J is TRBJ2-7; 7 bases match TRBD2. The CDR3 has 15 residues. V shed 2 bases, J shed 3 bases, and the junction held 7 bases outside the gene matches. The germline V gene has CDR1 SGHTA and CDR2 FQGNSA. The CDR3 DNA sequence: TGTGCCAGCAGCTTAAGGCGGGAGTTCATCTACGAGCAGTACTTC. Its translation: CASSLRREFIYEQYF.

This rearrangement joins TRBV28 to TRBJ2-7; D might be TRBD1 (6 bases). Looked up from germline, CDR1 is MDHEN and CDR2 is SYDVKM. The CDR3 spans 14 residues. V gave up 2 bases and J gave up 2 bases, with 10 bases separating them. This CDR3 is CASSLGYRAYEQYF. CDR3 coding DNA: TGTGCCAGCAGTTTAGGTTACAGGGCCTACGAGCAGTACTTC.

V gene TRBV7-2 combines with J gene TRBJ2-3; no clear D. The germline V and J ends were trimmed by 5 bases and 1 base, with 16 bases remaining between them. Germline CDR1 is SGHTA and CDR2 is FQGNSA. The CDR3 runs to 16 residues. DNA for the CDR3: TGTGCCAGCAGCCCTCGAGGTGTACGTGGCACAGATACGCAGTATTTT. This codes for CASSPRGVRGTDTQYF.

The V gene is TRBV19, the J gene TRBJ2-7; 11 nucleotides match TRBD2. The CDR3 contains 15 residues. The V gene's germline CDR1 is LNHDA and CDR2 SQIVND (reference sequence). V lost 6 bases, J lost 3 bases, and 7 bases stayed unmatched. CDR3 amino acids: CASRVTGTSGYEQYF. The DNA for the CDR3 is TGTGCCAGTAGGGTAACCGGGACTAGCGGCTACGAGCAGTACTTC.

The chain has TRBV28 and TRBJ2-3, with 9 positions matching TRBD1. Germline trimming cut 5 bases from V and 6 bases from J; bases unmatched to any gene: 9. The CDR3 runs 15 residues. The V gene's germline CDR1 is MDHEN and CDR2 SYDVKM. The CDR3 here is CASSHRDRAADTQYF. In DNA, the CDR3 is TGTGCCAGCAGTCACAGGGACAGGGCTGCGGATACGCAGTATTTT.

V and J are TRBV5-1 and TRBJ2-7; 7 bases are shared with TRBD2. The germline V gene encodes CDR1 SGHRS and CDR2 YFSETQ. The CDR3 length is 13 residues. The trim removed 4 bases at V and 7 bases at J, leaving 8 bases unmatched. CDR3 DNA sequence: TGCGCCAGCAGCCCCGGGACTACCGAGGAGCAGTACTTC. Translation gives CASSPGTTEEQYF.

The sample holds one count of this clone. This chain uses TRBV23-1 with TRBJ2-1; 9 bases fit TRBD2. TRBV23-1 falls under the ORF class, with uncertain function. V shed 0 bases and J 1 base; nucleotides not matched to a gene: 13. This CDR3 is 20 amino acids long. The CDR3 protein is CASSQSGGGRAPRSYNEQFF. CDR3 DNA sequence: TGCGCCAGCAGTCAATCGGGGGGCGGGAGGGCCCCGAGGTCCTACAATGAGCAGTTCTTC.

The chain employs TRBV7-9 and TRBJ1-1, with unresolved D. Trimming removed 1 base from V and 7 bases from J, with 7 bases in between. The CDR3 totals 12 residues. CDR1 is SEHNR and CDR2 is FQNEAQ in the germline V gene (reference sequence). The CDR3 DNA follows: TGTGCCAGCAGCTTAGTTTCAGTTGAAGCTTTCTTT. Encoded protein: CASSLVSVEAFF.

The chain employs TRBV4-2 and TRBJ2-1, with D unresolved. The CDR3 is 14 residues long. Trimming stripped 1 base from V and 8 bases from J, with 12 bases between. CDR1 LGHNA and CDR2 YNFKEQ come from the germline V gene. The CDR3 here is CASSQGGLSDEQFF. The CDR3 DNA reads as TGTGCCAGCAGCCAAGGAGGTTTATCTGATGAGCAGTTCTTC.

V gene TRBV7-3 combines with J gene TRBJ2-5, with D possibly being TRBD2 (6 bases). Germline CDR1 reads SGHTA; CDR2 reads FQGTGA. V lost 6 bases to trimming and J lost 5 bases, with 16 bases between them. There are 14 residues in the CDR3. This CDR3 reads CASSPVGGAETQYF. CDR3 in DNA: TGTGCCAGCAGTCCTGTCGGGGGTGCGGAGACCCAGTACTTC.

Only a few counts were recorded for this clone. The chain carries TRBV5-6 and TRBJ2-2, with TRBD2 matching 11 bases. The CDR3 is 17 residues long. Trimming at V came to 6 bases and at J to 6 bases, leaving 13 bases not matched to a gene. Germline V lookup: CDR1 SGHDT, CDR2 YYEEEE. CDR3 amino acids: CASTVTSGRSVAGELFF. CDR3 nucleotides: TGTGCCAGCACCGTTACTAGCGGGAGAAGTGTGGCCGGGGAGCTGTTTTTT.

This chain uses TRBV28 with TRBJ2-7, with 7 positions matching TRBD1. This CDR3 has 16 amino acids. Trimming cost V 7 bases and J 0 bases; bases outside gene matches: 12. Per germline, CDR1 MDHEN and CDR2 SYDVKM. The CDR3 spells CASKGQGVVGSYEQYF. In nucleotides, the CDR3 is TGTGCCAGCAAAGGGCAGGGGGTGGTGGGCTCCTACGAGCAGTACTTC.

This clone was picked up one time. The rearrangement uses TRBV2 and TRBJ2-5; 8 nucleotides match TRBD1. Trimming cost V 7 bases and J 5 bases; bases outside gene matches: 12. The CDR3 contains 15 residues. The germline V gene has CDR1 SNHLY and CDR2 FYNNEI. This CDR3 reads CASNSWDRTSETQYF. As DNA, the CDR3 is TGTGCCAGCAACTCGTGGGACAGGACTTCGGAGACCCAGTACTTC.

The chain links TRBV4-2 to TRBJ1-1; D ambiguous. CDR1 LGHNA and CDR2 YNFKEQ come from the germline V gene. This CDR3 comprises 17 residues. V was trimmed by 0 bases and J by 0 bases, leaving 14 bases between them. The DNA of the CDR3 is TGTGCCAGCAGCCAAGATAGGTATTGGCGGTTGAACACTGAAGCTTTCTTT. Translating gives CASSQDRYWRLNTEAFF.

The genes are TRBV30 and TRBJ1-4; 8 nucleotides line up with TRBD1. Germline CDR1 is GTSNPN and CDR2 is SVGIG (reference sequence). Trimming removed 3 bases from V and 8 bases from J; junction bases left unmatched: 5. The CDR3 spans 13 residues. CDR3 residues: CAWRRGQDEKLFF. The CDR3 DNA follows: TGTGCCTGGAGACGGGGACAGGACGAAAAACTGTTTTTT.

The chain carries TRBV10-3 and TRBJ2-7; tentative D call: TRBD2 (6 bases). Trimming took off 0 bases at V and 4 bases at J, with 16 bases between the two ends. Germline lookup yields CDR1 ENHRY and CDR2 SYGVKD. The CDR3 is 16 amino acids. CDR3 coding DNA: TGTGCCATCAGTGAGTCGACCTTTACCGGGAGTTACGAGCAGTACTTC. Its translation is CAISESTFTGSYEQYF.